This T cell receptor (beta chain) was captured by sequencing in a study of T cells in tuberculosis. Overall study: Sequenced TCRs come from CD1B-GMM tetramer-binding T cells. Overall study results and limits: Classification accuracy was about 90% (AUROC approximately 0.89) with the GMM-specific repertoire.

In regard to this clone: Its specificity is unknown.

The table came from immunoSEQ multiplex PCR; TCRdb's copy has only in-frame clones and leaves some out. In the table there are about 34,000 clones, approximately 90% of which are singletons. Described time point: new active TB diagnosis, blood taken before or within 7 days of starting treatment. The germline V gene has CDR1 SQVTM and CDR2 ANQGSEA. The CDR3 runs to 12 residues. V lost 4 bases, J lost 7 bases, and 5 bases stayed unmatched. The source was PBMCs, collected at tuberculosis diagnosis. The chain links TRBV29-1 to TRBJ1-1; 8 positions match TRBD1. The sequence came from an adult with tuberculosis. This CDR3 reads CSVVGGTGEAFF. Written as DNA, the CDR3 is TGCAGCGTTGTTGGGGGGACAGGTGAAGCTTTCTTT.